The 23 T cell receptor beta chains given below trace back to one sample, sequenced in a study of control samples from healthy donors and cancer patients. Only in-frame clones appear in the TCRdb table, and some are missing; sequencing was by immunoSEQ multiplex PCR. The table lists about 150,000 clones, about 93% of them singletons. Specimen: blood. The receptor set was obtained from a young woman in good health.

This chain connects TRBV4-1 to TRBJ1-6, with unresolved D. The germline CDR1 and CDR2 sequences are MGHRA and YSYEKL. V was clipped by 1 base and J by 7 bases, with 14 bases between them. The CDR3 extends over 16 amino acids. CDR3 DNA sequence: TGCGCCAGCAGCCAAGTAATAGGAGAAGGGAATTCACCCCTCCACTTT. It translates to CASSQVIGEGNSPLHF.

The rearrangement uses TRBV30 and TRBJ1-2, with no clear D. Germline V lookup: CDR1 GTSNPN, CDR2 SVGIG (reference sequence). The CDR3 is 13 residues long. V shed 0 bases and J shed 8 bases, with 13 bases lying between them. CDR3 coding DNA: TGTGCCTGGAGTGTCGAAGCATATAGAGGCTACACCTTC. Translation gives CAWSVEAYRGYTF.

The chain's CDR3 is CASSTGTMDEQYF. CDR3 nucleotides: TGTGCCAGCAGCACCGGGACTATGGACGAGCAGTACTTC. The chain has TRBV5-4 and TRBJ2-7; 7 bases fit TRBD2. This CDR3 has 13 residues. V dropped 4 bases and J dropped 5; count of bases not matched to a gene: 6. Per the germline V gene, CDR1 is SGHNT and CDR2 is YYREEE (reference sequence).

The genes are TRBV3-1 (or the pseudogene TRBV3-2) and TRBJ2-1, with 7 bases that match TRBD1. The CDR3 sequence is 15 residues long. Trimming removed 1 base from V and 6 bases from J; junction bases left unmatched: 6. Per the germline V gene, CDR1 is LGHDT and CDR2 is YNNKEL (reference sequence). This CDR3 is CASSQARTGGNEQFF. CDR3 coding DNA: TGTGCCAGCAGCCAAGCCCGGACAGGCGGCAATGAGCAGTTCTTC.

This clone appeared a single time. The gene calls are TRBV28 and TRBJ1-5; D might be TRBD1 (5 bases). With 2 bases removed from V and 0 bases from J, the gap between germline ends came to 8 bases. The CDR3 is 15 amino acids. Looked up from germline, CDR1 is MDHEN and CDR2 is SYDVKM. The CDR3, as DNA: TGTGCCAGCAGTTTACGGGGGGATAGCAATCAGCCCCAGCATTTT. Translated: CASSLRGDSNQPQHF.

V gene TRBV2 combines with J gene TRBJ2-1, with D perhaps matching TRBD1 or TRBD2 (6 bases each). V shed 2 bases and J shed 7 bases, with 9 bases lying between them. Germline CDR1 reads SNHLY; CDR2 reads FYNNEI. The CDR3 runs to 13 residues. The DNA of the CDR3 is TGTGCCAGCAGTGAATGGGGGGCGAATGAGCAGTTCTTC. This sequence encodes CASSEWGANEQFF. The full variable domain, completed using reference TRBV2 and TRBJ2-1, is EPEVTQTPSHQVTQMGQEVILRCVPISNHLYFYWYRQILGQKVEFLVSFYNNEISEKSEIFDDQFSVERPDGSNFTLKIRSTKLEDSAMYFCASSEWGANEQFFGPGTRLTVL.

DNA for the CDR3: TGTGCCAGCAGCCAAGATACAGGGGTTGATGAGCAGTTCTTC. Translating gives CASSQDTGVDEQFF. This chain uses TRBV3-1 (or the pseudogene TRBV3-2) with TRBJ2-1; 7 bases are a match to TRBD1. This CDR3 contains 14 residues. Germline CDR1 reads LGHDT; CDR2 reads YNNKEL (reference sequence). V lost 0 bases and J lost 8; bases outside the gene matches: 4.

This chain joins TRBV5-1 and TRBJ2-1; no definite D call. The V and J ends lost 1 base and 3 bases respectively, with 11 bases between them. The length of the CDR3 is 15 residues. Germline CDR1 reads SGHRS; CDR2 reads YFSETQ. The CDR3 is CASSLLASLYNEQFF. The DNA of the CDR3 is TGCGCCAGCAGCTTGCTGGCGAGCCTCTACAATGAGCAGTTCTTC.

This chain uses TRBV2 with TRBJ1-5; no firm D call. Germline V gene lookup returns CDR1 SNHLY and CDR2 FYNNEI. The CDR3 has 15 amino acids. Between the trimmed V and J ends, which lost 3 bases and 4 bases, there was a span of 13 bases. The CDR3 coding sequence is TGTGCCAGCAGTGATACGCCTGGATTTAATCAGCCCCAGCATTTT. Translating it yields CASSDTPGFNQPQHF.

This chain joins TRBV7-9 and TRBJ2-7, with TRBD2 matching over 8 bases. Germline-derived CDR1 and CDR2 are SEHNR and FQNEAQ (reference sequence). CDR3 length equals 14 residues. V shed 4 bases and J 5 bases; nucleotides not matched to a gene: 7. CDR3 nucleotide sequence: TGTGCCAGCAGCTCGGGACTAGGATTCCACGAGCAGTACTTC. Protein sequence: CASSSGLGFHEQYF.

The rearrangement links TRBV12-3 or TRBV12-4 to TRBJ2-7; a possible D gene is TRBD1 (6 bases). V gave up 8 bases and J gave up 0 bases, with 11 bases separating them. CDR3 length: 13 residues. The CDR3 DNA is TGTGCCAGCGGTAGAGGGGGCTCCTACGAGCAGTACTTC. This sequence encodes CASGRGGSYEQYF.

The CDR3 sequence: CASSFGGMGAFF. For the CDR3, the DNA is TGTGCCAGCAGTTTCGGGGGAATGGGAGCTTTCTTT. The chain has TRBV12-3 or TRBV12-4 and TRBJ1-1; a weak D match, TRBD1 (5 bases). Trimming took off 3 bases at V and 10 bases at J, with 12 bases between the two ends. This CDR3 is built from 12 residues.

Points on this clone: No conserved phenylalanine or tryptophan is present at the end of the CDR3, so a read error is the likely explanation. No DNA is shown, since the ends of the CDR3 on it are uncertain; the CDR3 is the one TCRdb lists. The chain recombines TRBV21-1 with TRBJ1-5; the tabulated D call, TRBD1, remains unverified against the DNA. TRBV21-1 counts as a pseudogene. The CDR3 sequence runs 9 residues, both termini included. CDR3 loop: CASIHPRTA.

CDR3 DNA sequence: TGTGCCAGCAGCTTGGCGAGCACCGGGGAGCTGTTTTTT. It is translated as CASSLASTGELFF. This chain connects TRBV5-6 to TRBJ2-2; D unresolved. Germline V gene data show CDR1 as SGHDT and CDR2 as YYEEEE. This CDR3 is built from 13 residues. V lost 0 bases and J 4 bases, leaving 4 bases between the germline ends.

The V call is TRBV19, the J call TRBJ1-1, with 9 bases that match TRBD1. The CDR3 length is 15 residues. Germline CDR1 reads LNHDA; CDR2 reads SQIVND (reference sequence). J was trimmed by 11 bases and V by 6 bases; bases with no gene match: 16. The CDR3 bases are TGTGCCAGTAGGAGGGGAGGACAGGGGAGGGGATCGGCTTTCTTT. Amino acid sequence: CASRRGGQGRGSAFF. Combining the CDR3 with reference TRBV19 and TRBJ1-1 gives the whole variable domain DGGITQSPKYLFRKEGQNVTLSCEQNLNHDAMYWYRQDPGQGLRLIYYSQIVNDFQKGDIAEGYSVSREKKESFPLTVTSAQKNPTAFYLCASRRGGQGRGSAFFGQGTRLTVV.

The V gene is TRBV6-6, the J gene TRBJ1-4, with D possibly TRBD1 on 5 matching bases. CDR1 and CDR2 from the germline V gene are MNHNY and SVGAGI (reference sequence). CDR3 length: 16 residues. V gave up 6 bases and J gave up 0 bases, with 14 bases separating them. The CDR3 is CASRLLDSATNEKLFF. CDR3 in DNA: TGTGCCAGCAGACTACTTGACAGCGCAACTAATGAAAAACTGTTTTTT.

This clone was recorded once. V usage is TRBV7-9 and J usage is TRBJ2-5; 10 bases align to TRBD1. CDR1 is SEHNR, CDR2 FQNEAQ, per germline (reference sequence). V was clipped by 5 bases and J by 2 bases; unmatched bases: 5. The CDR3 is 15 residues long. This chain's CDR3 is CASSPGQGLQETQYF. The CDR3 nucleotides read TGTGCCAGCAGCCCGGGACAGGGGCTACAAGAGACCCAGTACTTC.

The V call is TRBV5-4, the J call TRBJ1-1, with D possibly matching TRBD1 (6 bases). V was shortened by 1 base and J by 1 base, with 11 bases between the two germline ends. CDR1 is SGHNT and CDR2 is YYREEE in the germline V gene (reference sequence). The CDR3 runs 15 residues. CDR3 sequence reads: CASSLMGAPNTEAFF. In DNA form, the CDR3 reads TGTGCCAGCAGCTTGATGGGGGCTCCGAACACTGAAGCTTTCTTT.

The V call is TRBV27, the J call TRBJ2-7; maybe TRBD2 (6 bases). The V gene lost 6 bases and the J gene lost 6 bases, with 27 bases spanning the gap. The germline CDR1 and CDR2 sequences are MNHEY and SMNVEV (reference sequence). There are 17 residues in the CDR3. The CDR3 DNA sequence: TGTGCCAGCAGCCTCCTATCAACAGGAGGGGTCGACGCCGAGCAGTACTTC. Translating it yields CASSLLSTGGVDAEQYF.

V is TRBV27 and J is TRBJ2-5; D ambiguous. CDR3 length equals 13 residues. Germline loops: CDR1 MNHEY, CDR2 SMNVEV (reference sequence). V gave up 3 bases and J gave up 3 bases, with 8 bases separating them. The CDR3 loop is CASSFGLKETQYF. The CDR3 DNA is TGTGCCAGCAGTTTTGGGCTGAAAGAGACCCAGTACTTC.

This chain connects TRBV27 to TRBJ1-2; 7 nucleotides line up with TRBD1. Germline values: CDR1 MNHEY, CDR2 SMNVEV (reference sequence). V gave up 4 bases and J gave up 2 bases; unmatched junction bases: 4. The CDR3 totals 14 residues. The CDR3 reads CASSSDRINYGYTF. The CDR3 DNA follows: TGTGCCAGCAGTTCGGACAGGATAAACTATGGCTACACCTTC.

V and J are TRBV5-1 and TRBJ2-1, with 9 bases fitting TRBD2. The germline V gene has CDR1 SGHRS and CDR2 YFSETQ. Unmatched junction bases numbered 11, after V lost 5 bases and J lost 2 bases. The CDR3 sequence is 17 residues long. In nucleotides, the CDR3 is TGCGCCAGCAGGCCTCCTTCTAGCGGGGACCCCTACAATGAGCAGTTCTTC. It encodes CASRPPSSGDPYNEQFF.

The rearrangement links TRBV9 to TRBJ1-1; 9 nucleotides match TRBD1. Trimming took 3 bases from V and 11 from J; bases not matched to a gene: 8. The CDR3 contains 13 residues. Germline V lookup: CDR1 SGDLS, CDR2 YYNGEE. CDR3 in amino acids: CASSAGTGSYAFF. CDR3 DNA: TGTGCCAGCAGCGCCGGGACAGGGTCGTACGCTTTCTTT.